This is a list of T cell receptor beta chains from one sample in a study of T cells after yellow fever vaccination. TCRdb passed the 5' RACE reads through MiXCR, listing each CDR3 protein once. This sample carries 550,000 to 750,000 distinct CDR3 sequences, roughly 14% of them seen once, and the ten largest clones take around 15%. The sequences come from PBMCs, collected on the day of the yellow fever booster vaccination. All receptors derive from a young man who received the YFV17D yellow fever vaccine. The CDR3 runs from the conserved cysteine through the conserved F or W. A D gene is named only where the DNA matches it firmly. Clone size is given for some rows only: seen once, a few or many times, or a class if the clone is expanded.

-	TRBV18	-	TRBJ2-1	CASSPPETLKFF	TGTGCCAGCTCACCACCTGAGACACTCAAGTTCTTC
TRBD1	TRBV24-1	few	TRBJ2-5	CATGTAETQYF	TGTGCCACCGGGACAGCGGAGACCCAGTACTTC
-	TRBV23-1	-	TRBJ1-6	CASSQRARGVAGDSPLHF	TGCGCCAGCAGTCAACGGGCCAGGGGTGTAGCGGGCGATTCACCCCTCCACTTT
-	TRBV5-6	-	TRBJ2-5	CASSPGDETQYF	TGTGCCAGCAGCCCAGGGGACGAGACCCAGTACTTC
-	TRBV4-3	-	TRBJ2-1	CASSQDLWGINEQFF	TGCGCCAGCAGCCAAGATCTATGGGGAATCAATGAGCAGTTCTTC
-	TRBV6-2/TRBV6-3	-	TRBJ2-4	CASTEVGRAKDIQYF	TGTGCCAGCACCGAGGTGGGGCGGGCCAAAGACATTCAGTACTTC
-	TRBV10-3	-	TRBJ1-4	CAISGGQEWEKLFF	TGTGCCATCAGTGGAGGGCAGGAGTGGGAAAAACTGTTTTTT
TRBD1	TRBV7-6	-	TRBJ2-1	CASSLADRVVGFEQFF	TGTGCCAGCAGCTTAGCGGACAGGGTCGTAGGTTTTGAGCAGTTCTTC
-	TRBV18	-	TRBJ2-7	CASSPAGFEQYF	TGTGCCAGCTCACCAGCAGGGTTTGAGCAGTACTTC
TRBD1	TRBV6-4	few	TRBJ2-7	CASGRDRDEVWYEQYF	TGTGCCAGCGGCCGGGACAGGGACGAAGTATGGTACGAGCAGTACTTC
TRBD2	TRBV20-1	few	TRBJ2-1	CSARRSGSIYNEQFF	TGCAGTGCTAGGAGAAGCGGGAGTATCTACAATGAGCAGTTCTTC
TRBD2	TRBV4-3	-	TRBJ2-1	CASSPSSGSYNEQFF	TGCGCCAGCAGCCCATCTAGCGGGAGTTACAATGAGCAGTTCTTC
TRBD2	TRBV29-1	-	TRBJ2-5	CSVFSTSRQETQYF	TGCAGCGTATTTTCGACTAGCAGACAAGAGACCCAGTACTTC
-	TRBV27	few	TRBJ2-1	CASSWLGGEQFF	TGTGCCAGCAGTTGGCTTGGGGGTGAGCAGTTCTTC
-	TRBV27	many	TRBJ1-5	CASSSRTGMTFHQPQHF	TGTGCCAGCAGTTCGAGAACAGGGATGACGTTCCATCAGCCCCAGCATTTT
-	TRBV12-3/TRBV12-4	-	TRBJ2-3	CASSLAQYPNTDTQYF	TGTGCCAGCAGTTTAGCGCAGTATCCTAACACAGATACGCAGTATTTT
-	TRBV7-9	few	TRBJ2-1	CASSLDVYNEQFF	TGTGCCAGCAGCCTGGACGTATACAATGAGCAGTTCTTC
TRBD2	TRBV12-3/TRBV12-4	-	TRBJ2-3	CASIKTSRDTDTQYF	TGTGCCAGCATCAAGACTAGCAGGGACACAGATACGCAGTATTTT
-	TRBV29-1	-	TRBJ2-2	CSVETRWTKPGLTGELFF	TGCAGCGTTGAAACTAGATGGACGAAACCTGGGTTAACCGGGGAGCTGTTTTTT
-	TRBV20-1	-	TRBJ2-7	CSARVAPGAYEQYF	TGCAGTGCTAGAGTGGCCCCAGGTGCCTACGAGCAGTACTTC
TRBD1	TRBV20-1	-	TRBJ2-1	CSARRQGGNNEQFF	TGCAGTGCTCGAAGACAGGGTGGGAACAATGAGCAGTTCTTC
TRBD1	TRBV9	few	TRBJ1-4	CASSPQGGNEKLFF	TGTGCCAGCAGCCCTCAGGGGGGCAATGAAAAACTGTTTTTT
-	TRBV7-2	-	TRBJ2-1	CASSLGPGGSYNEQFF	TGTGCCAGCAGCTTAGGTCCGGGTGGGAGCTACAATGAGCAGTTCTTC
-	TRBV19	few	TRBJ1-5	CASSIAAGPQHF	TGTGCCAGTAGTATAGCGGCGGGACCCCAGCATTTT
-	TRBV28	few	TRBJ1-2	CASTPPRAGYGYTF	TGTGCCAGCACCCCGCCTAGGGCGGGCTATGGCTACACCTTC
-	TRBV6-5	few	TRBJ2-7	CASSYGQTSSYEQYF	TGTGCCAGCAGTTACGGGCAGACGAGCTCCTACGAGCAGTACTTC
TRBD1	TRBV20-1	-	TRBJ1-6	CSATTGSSYNSPLHF	TGCAGTGCCACGACAGGGAGCTCCTATAATTCACCCCTCCACTTT
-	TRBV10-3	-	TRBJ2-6	CAIRPGTESSGANVLTF	TGTGCCATCAGGCCTGGGACCGAGAGCTCTGGGGCCAACGTCCTGACTTTC
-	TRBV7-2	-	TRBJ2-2	CASIPPGTGELFF	TGTGCCAGCATACCCCCGGGGACCGGGGAGCTGTTTTTT
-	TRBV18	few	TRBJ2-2	CASSPSAPLRTGELFF	TGTGCCAGCTCTCCCTCAGCTCCCCTCAGGACCGGGGAGCTGTTTTTT
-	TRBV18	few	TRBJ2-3	CASSPQQGGSDTQYF	TGTGCCAGCTCACCTCAACAGGGAGGCTCAGATACGCAGTATTTT
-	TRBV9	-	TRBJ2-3	CASSVTGRSTDTQYF	TGTGCCAGCAGCGTGACGGGGAGAAGCACAGATACGCAGTATTTT